The 5 T cell receptor beta chains listed next were all sequenced from one sample in a study of T cells in Graves' hyperthyroidism and ophthalmopathy. The source material, RNA transcripts, was used to amplify TCR beta CDR3 regions. HTBI primers drove first-round RT-PCR of the TCR CDR3. TCRdb used MiXCR to reprocess the multiplex PCR reads, holding one entry per CDR3 protein. The table lists nearly 750,000 distinct CDR3 sequences, over 35% of them singletons. The specimen was blood. The receptors derive from a woman in her thirties or forties with Graves' hyperthyroidism.

V gene TRBV7-9 combines with J gene TRBJ1-2, with a weak D call TRBD1 (5 bases). Germline CDR1 reads SEHNR; CDR2 reads FQNEAQ (reference sequence). The CDR3 has 14 residues. V was clipped by 4 bases and J by 12 bases, with 21 bases between them. The DNA for the CDR3 is TGTGCCAGCAGCTACCACCTCGGGGGATCTGGAAACACCTTC. Its translation is CASSYHLGGSGNTF.

This sequence joins TRBV11-2 and TRBJ2-3; TRBD2 might be the D (5 bases). Trimming pared 4 bases from V and 5 bases from J, leaving 16 bases between. The CDR3 totals 15 residues. Germline V gene lookup returns CDR1 SGHAT and CDR2 FQNNGV. The CDR3 region is CASSSLPLAIDTQYF. CDR3 DNA: TGTGCCAGCAGCTCGCTGCCCCTAGCAATAGATACGCAGTATTTT.

The V and J genes are TRBV25-1 and TRBJ2-6; the D is unclear. V shed 6 bases and J shed 4 bases, with 13 bases lying between them. The V gene's germline CDR1 is MGHDK and CDR2 SYGVNS. The CDR3 sequence is 15 residues long. The CDR3 nucleotides are TGTGCCAGCAGCCAAGGCCGTTCGGGGGCCAACGTCCTGACTTTC. Protein sequence: CASSQGRSGANVLTF.

The rearrangement links TRBV4-1 to TRBJ1-2; D unclear. Trimming removed 5 bases at V and 4 bases at J, with 8 bases between. The CDR3 is made up of 12 amino acids. Germline CDR1 and CDR2: MGHRA and YSYEKL. The CDR3 loop is CASSSLLYGYTF. DNA for the CDR3: TGCGCCAGCAGCTCCCTGCTCTATGGCTACACCTTC.

The rearrangement uses TRBV6-6 and TRBJ1-5; no reliable D call. Trimming removed 7 bases at V and 3 bases at J, with 7 bases between. Germline CDR1 reads MNHNY; CDR2 reads SVGAGI (reference sequence). The CDR3 is made up of 12 amino acids. CDR3 in DNA: TGTGCCAGCACGGATTACAATCAGCCCCAGCATTTT. This sequence encodes CASTDYNQPQHF.